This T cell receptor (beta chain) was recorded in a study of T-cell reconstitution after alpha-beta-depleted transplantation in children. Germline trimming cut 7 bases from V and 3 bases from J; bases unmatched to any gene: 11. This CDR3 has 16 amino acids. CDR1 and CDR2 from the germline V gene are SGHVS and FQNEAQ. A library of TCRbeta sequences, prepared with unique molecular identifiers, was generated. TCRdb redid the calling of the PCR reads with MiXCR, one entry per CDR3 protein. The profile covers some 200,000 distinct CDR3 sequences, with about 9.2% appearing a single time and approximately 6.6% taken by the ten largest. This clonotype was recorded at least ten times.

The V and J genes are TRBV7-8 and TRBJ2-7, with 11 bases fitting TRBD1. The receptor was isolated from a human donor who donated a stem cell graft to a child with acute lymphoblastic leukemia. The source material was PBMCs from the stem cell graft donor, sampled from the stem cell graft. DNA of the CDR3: TGTGCCAGCACCCCCCACAGGGACAGGGGGTTCTACGAGCAGTACTTC. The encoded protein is CASTPHRDRGFYEQYF.